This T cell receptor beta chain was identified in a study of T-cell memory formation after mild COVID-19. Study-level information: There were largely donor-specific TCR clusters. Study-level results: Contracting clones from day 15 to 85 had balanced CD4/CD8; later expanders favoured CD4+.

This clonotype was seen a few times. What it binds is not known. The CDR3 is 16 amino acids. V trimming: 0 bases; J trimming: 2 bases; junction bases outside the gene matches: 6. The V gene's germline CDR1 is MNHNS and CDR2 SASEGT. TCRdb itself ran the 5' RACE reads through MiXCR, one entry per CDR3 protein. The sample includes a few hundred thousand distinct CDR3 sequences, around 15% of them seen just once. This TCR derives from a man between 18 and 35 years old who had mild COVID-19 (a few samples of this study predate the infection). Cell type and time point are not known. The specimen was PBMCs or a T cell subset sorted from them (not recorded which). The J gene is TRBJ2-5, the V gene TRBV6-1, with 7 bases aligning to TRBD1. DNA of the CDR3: TGTGCCAGCAGTGAAGCCCCACAGGGGCCTCAAGAGACCCAGTACTTC. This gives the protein CASSEAPQGPQETQYF.